The rows below give T cell receptor beta chains drawn from one sample of a study of vaccination effects on CD4 cells after COVID-19. No antigen has been identified for these receptors. Repertoires were generated with immunoSEQ multiplex PCR, while TCRdb's copy carries only in-frame clones and drops some. The repertoire includes fewer than 30,000 clones, roughly 70% of them detected once, and 7.8% sits in the top ten. The sequencing here drew on CD4+ T cells from PBMCs cultured with SARS-CoV-2 spike peptides, taken after COVID-19 vaccination. These receptors all stem from a human donor who received a COVID-19 vaccine. CDR3s include the opening cysteine and the closing phenylalanine or tryptophan. Fields, in order: J gene, clone size, V gene, D gene, CDR3 protein, CDR3 DNA. The D gene is left open where the match is weak. Size is omitted from some rows. Given values are once, few, many or a class for expanded clones.

j_gene: TRBJ1-1; abundance: NA; v_gene: TRBV3-1/TRBV3-2; d_gene: NA; CDR3aa: CASSQAGVSTEAFF; CDR3nt: TGTGCCAGCAGCCAAGCAGGGGTGAGCACTGAAGCTTTCTTT
j_gene: TRBJ2-7; abundance: NA; v_gene: TRBV5-1; d_gene: NA; CDR3aa: CASSLGLRTTYEQYF; CDR3nt: TGCGCCAGCAGCTTGGGACTCCGAACCACCTACGAGCAGTACTTC
j_gene: TRBJ1-1; abundance: few; v_gene: TRBV10-3; d_gene: NA; CDR3aa: CAISESNSGGAFF; CDR3nt: TGTGCCATCAGTGAGTCGAATTCCGGGGGGGCTTTCTTT
j_gene: TRBJ2-5; abundance: NA; v_gene: TRBV2; d_gene: TRBD2; CDR3aa: CASSVLAGGGETQYF; CDR3nt: TGTGCCAGCAGTGTCCTCGCGGGGGGAGGAGAGACCCAGTACTTC
j_gene: TRBJ1-5; abundance: NA; v_gene: TRBV6-1; d_gene: NA; CDR3aa: CASSDSENSNQPQHF; CDR3nt: TGTGCCAGCAGTGATTCCGAAAATAGCAATCAGCCCCAGCATTTT
j_gene: TRBJ1-4; abundance: NA; v_gene: TRBV9; d_gene: NA; CDR3aa: CASSPERWGRATNEKLFF; CDR3nt: TGTGCCAGCAGCCCCGAGAGGTGGGGGCGCGCAACTAATGAAAAACTGTTTTTT
j_gene: TRBJ2-3; abundance: NA; v_gene: TRBV29-1; d_gene: NA; CDR3aa: CSGWGGTQYF; CDR3nt: TGCAGTGGATGGGGTGGTACGCAGTATTTT
j_gene: TRBJ2-5; abundance: NA; v_gene: TRBV12-5; d_gene: NA; CDR3aa: CASSRQAETQYF; CDR3nt: TGTGCTAGCTCTAGACAGGCAGAGACCCAGTACTTC
j_gene: TRBJ2-1; abundance: NA; v_gene: TRBV20-1; d_gene: NA; CDR3aa: CSASRGDMNNEQFF; CDR3nt: TGCAGTGCTAGTAGGGGGGATATGAACAATGAGCAGTTCTTC
j_gene: TRBJ2-7; abundance: NA; v_gene: TRBV20-1; d_gene: NA; CDR3aa: CSASSARFPYEQYF; CDR3nt: TGCAGTGCTAGTTCTGCACGGTTCCCCTACGAGCAGTACTTC
j_gene: TRBJ1-5; abundance: NA; v_gene: TRBV6-1; d_gene: NA; CDR3aa: CASSVASNQPQHF; CDR3nt: TGTGCCAGCAGTGTAGCTAGCAATCAGCCCCAGCATTTT
j_gene: TRBJ1-4; abundance: NA; v_gene: TRBV4-1; d_gene: TRBD1; CDR3aa: CASSQTGGILTNEKLFF; CDR3nt: TGCGCCAGCAGCCAAACAGGGGGCATTCTTACTAATGAAAAACTGTTTTTT
j_gene: TRBJ2-3; abundance: medium-sized; v_gene: TRBV7-2; d_gene: NA; CDR3aa: CASSFGWGDTQYF; CDR3nt: TGTGCCAGCAGCTTCGGCTGGGGCGATACGCAGTATTTT
j_gene: TRBJ2-3; abundance: NA; v_gene: TRBV15; d_gene: NA; CDR3aa: CATSRDTDTQYF; CDR3nt: TGTGCCACCAGCAGAGACACAGATACGCAGTATTTT
j_gene: TRBJ2-7; abundance: NA; v_gene: TRBV27; d_gene: NA; CDR3aa: CASSFDDRPYEQYF; CDR3nt: TGTGCCAGCAGTTTCGACGACAGACCCTACGAGCAGTACTTC